The rows below give T cell receptor beta chains drawn from one sample of a study of T-cell reconstitution after alpha-beta-depleted transplantation in children. TCRdb reprocessed the PCR reads via MiXCR and lists one record per CDR3 protein. In the table there are hundreds of thousands of distinct CDR3 sequences, roughly 16% of which are singletons. Sample: PBMCs, mostly from graft donor cells, taken 360 days after TCRalphabeta/CD19-depleted stem cell transplant. The receptors shown here come from a male patient younger than 18 who had a stem cell transplant for acute lymphoblastic leukemia, so the T cells may come from the graft donor. CDR3s include the opening cysteine and the closing phenylalanine or tryptophan. A D gene is named only where the DNA matches it firmly. Only some rows state a clone size, as once, few, many or a class for expanded clones.

>TRBJ2-7|-|TRBV20-1|-|13
CSASIGTSHEQYF
TGCAGTGCCTCCATTGGGACATCCCACGAGCAGTACTTC
>TRBJ1-5|many|TRBV12-3/TRBV12-4|TRBD1|17
CASSEVTGVLSNQPQHF
TGTGCCAGCAGTGAAGTGACAGGGGTATTGAGCAATCAGCCCCAGCATTTT
>TRBJ2-1|few|TRBV7-8|TRBD2|16
CASSLVRLARNNEQFF
TGTGCCAGCAGCTTAGTACGACTAGCGAGGAACAATGAGCAGTTCTTC
>TRBJ1-2|-|TRBV29-1|TRBD1|14
CSVDTGVNPYGYTF
TGCAGCGTAGACACAGGGGTCAACCCCTATGGCTACACCTTC
>TRBJ2-2|-|TRBV7-2|TRBD2|15
CASSRRAGDTGELFF
TGTGCCAGCAGTCGAAGAGCGGGAGACACCGGGGAGCTGTTTTTT
>TRBJ2-3|many|TRBV5-6|TRBD2|15
CASSLTAGDGNTQYF
TGTGCCAGCAGCTTGACTGCGGGAGACGGAAATACGCAGTATTTT
>TRBJ2-3|few|TRBV20-1|-|16
CSARAGASRTTDTQYF
TGCAGTGCTAGGGCGGGGGCTAGTCGGACCACAGATACGCAGTATTTT
>TRBJ2-7|-|TRBV7-9|-|13
CASRSGLHYEQYF
TGTGCCAGCAGGTCGGGACTGCACTACGAGCAGTACTTC
>TRBJ2-7|few|TRBV18|-|16
CASSRGLSVSIYEQYF
TGTGCCAGCTCACGGGGACTGTCGGTATCGATCTACGAGCAGTACTTC
>TRBJ1-2|few|TRBV5-1|TRBD1|15
CASSLDRQGSYGYTF
TGCGCCAGCAGCTTGGACAGACAGGGGAGCTATGGCTACACCTTC
>TRBJ2-7|-|TRBV7-3|TRBD1|12
CASSRTGREQYF
TGTGCCAGCAGCCGGACAGGGCGGGAGCAGTACTTC
>TRBJ1-2|few|TRBV7-6|-|14
CASSLEAGDYGYTF
TGTGCCAGCAGCTTAGAGGCGGGAGACTATGGCTACACCTTC
>TRBJ2-7|few|TRBV20-1|-|14
CSARVVELGYEQYF
TGCAGTGCTAGGGTCGTCGAATTAGGTTACGAGCAGTACTTC
>TRBJ1-1|few|TRBV27|-|15
CASSLGRPKNTEAFF
TGTGCCAGCAGTCTTGGCAGGCCTAAGAACACTGAAGCTTTCTTT
>TRBJ2-1|few|TRBV7-3|-|13
CASSLETSNEQFF
TGTGCCAGCAGCTTAGAGACCTCTAATGAGCAGTTCTTC
>TRBJ2-7|few|TRBV12-3/TRBV12-4|TRBD2|15
CASSYMTSGSYEQYF
TGTGCCAGCAGTTACATGACTAGCGGTTCCTACGAGCAGTACTTC
>TRBJ2-7|once|TRBV5-1|-|13
CASSLEPLRRQYF
TGCGCCAGCAGCTTAGAGCCCCTCCGCCGCCAGTACTTC
>TRBJ1-5|few|TRBV4-1|TRBD1|18
CASSQELQGALGNQPQHF
TGCGCCAGCAGCCAAGAACTACAGGGGGCGCTCGGCAATCAGCCCCAGCATTTT
>TRBJ2-7|few|TRBV5-1|-|15
CASSLEVAQSYEQYF
TGCGCCAGCAGCTTGGAAGTCGCCCAATCCTACGAGCAGTACTTC
>TRBJ2-1|-|TRBV9|-|15
CASSVGGATYNEQFF
TGTGCCAGCAGCGTAGGTGGGGCTACCTACAATGAGCAGTTCTTC
>TRBJ2-5|few|TRBV5-1|-|15
CASRALGEVKETQYF
TGCGCCAGCAGGGCACTGGGAGAGGTGAAAGAGACCCAGTACTTC
>TRBJ1-1|few|TRBV7-2|-|17
CASSLNSGMGENTEAFF
TGTGCCAGCAGCTTAAATTCTGGCATGGGGGAGAACACTGAAGCTTTCTTT
>TRBJ2-7|-|TRBV11-2|-|14
CASSRNFPSYEQYF
TGTGCCAGCAGCCGTAATTTCCCCTCCTACGAGCAGTACTTC
>TRBJ2-3|many|TRBV10-1|-|15
CASSEGGRMTDTQYF
TGCGCCAGCAGTGAAGGGGGGAGGATGACAGATACGCAGTATTTT
>TRBJ2-7|-|TRBV18|-|14
CASSPGSTSYEQYF
TGTGCCAGCTCACCAGGGTCGACCTCCTACGAGCAGTACTTC
>TRBJ2-3|-|TRBV7-3|TRBD2|13
CASTSGSFDTQYF
TGTGCCAGCACTAGCGGAAGTTTCGATACGCAGTATTTT